The subject of this entry is one T cell receptor beta chain. Its antigen target is currently unknown. One end of the junction varies from germline; a read error may be responsible. Thawed PBMCs were FACS-sorted into unstimulated Tregs (CD4+CD25+CD127-), CD4+ non-Tregs (CD4+CD25-), CD4 cells and CD8 cells. Blood from healthy controls was obtained either as purchased buffy coats or from healthy volunteers. Healthy control blood was processed to PBMCs by Ficoll density gradient and cryopreserved, and patient PBMCs were collected before and after transplant. For TCRbeta CDR3 sequencing, genomic DNA from the sorted cells was extracted using the QIAGEN DNeasy Blood and Tissue Kit. High-throughput TCRbeta CDR3 sequencing, which included PCR amplification with bias correction and internal controls, was done commercially through immunoSEQ. The paper's data handling went like this. Unique productive TCRbeta sequences were defined by CDR3 nucleotide sequence where primers matched, otherwise by CDR3 amino acid sequence with Vbeta and Jbeta genes. As a correction for sorting error, sequences shared between sorted populations at a frequency ratio of 2:1 or less were discarded, and the remaining shared sequences were assigned to the higher population. Donor-reactive sequences were defined as at least 5-fold expanded in CFSE-low cells versus unstimulated cells, with frequency of at least 0.01% in CFSE-low cells. Jensen-Shannon divergence calculated on the top 100 TCRbeta sequences ranked by frequency was used to measure repertoire divergence. When a sample had multiple sequencing runs, each run was corrected for sorting error separately and the runs were then pooled. What TCRdb holds here is the immuneACCESS table cut down to in-frame rearrangements. Part of the clones is not present; checked against another copy, under half of the missing clones reflect an unresolved V gene, and the others are unexplained. The V and J calls and clone size come from that table; D and trimming were worked out from the DNA. This sample comprises some 90,000 clones, around nine tenths of them detected only once. The ten largest clones take up over 4% of the sample.

Its CDR3 holds 14 amino acids, cysteine through phenylalanine. This entry keeps only the CDR3 DNA: 42 bases, framed from base 1. The germline V gene specifies SNHLY as CDR1 and FYNNEI as CDR2. This sample was included in a study of Tregs in tolerant kidney transplant recipients (dated by TCRdb to about 2019). Broadly, across the study: TCRbeta sequencing was used in the study to identify donor-specific regulatory T cells before combined kidney and bone marrow transplantation, and the identified cells were then tracked after transplant. TCRbeta repertoire sequencing was used in a few healthy controls to compare several methods for expanding Tregs specific for an allogeneic donor. What the research found in general, with its limitations: Because the study included only a small number of patients, the results must be confirmed in larger populations and under other immunosuppression protocols. The most biologically relevant and donor-specific TCRbeta repertoire appeared to be identified by expanding Tregs with activated donor B cells. Biological reproducibility was not directly assessed, although technical replication error appeared to be minimal.

The chain is encoded by TRBV2 joined to TRBJ2-7; the D gene lacks a confident call. The source material was CD8+ T cells from blood. This clonotype originated in a human donor in good health. The CDR3 region: CASSEGFRSYEQYF. The DNA reads as follows: TGTGCCAGCAGCGAAGGGTTCCGCTCCTACGAGCAGTACTTC. When the CDR3 is completed using the reference TRBV2 and TRBJ2-7 genes on either side, the full variable domain is EPEVTQTPSHQVTQMGQEVILRCVPISNHLYFYWYRQILGQKVEFLVSFYNNEISEKSEIFDDQFSVERPDGSNFTLKIRSTKLEDSAMYFCASSEGFRSYEQYFGPGTRLTVT.